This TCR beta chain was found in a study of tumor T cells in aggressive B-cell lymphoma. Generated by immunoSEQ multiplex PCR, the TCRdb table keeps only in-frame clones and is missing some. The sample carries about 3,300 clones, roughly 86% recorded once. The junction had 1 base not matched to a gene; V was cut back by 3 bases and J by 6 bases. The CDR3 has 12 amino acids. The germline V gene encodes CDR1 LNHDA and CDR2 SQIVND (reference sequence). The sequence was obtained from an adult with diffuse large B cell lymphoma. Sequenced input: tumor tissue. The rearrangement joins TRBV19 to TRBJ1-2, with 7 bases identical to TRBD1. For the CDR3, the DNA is TGTGCCAGTAGTATCACAGGGGATGGCTACACCTTC. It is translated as CASSITGDGYTF.